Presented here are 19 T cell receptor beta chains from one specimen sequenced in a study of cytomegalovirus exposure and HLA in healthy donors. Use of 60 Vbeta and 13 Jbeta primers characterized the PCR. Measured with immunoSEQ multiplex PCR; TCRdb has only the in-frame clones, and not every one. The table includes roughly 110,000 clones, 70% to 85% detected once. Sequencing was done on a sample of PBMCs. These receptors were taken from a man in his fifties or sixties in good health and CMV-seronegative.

For the CDR3, the DNA is TGCGCCAGCAGCCGCGAGAGCTCTGGAAACACCATATATTTT. Amino acids: CASSRESSGNTIYF. J is TRBJ1-3 and V is TRBV4-1; D is unclear. The germline V and J ends were trimmed by 4 bases and 0 bases, with 7 bases remaining between them. The V gene's germline CDR1 is MGHRA and CDR2 YSYEKL. There are 14 residues in the CDR3.

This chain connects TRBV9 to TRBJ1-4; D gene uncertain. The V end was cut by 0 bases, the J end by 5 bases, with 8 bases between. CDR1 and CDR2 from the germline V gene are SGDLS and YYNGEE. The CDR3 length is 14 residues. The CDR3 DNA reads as TGTGCCAGCAGCGTAGGGGCAAACAATGAAAAACTGTTTTTT. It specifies CASSVGANNEKLFF.

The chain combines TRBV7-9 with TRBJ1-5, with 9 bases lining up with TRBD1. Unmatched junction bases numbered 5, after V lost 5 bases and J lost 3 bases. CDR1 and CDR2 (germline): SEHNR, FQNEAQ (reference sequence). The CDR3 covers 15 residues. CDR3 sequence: CASSPGTGYNQPQHF. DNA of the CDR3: TGTGCCAGCAGCCCCGGGACAGGGTACAATCAGCCCCAGCATTTT.

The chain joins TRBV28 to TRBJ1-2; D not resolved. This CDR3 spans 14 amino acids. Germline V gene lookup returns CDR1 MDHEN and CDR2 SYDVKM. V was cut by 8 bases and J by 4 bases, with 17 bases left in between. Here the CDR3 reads CASGPGRPTYGYTF. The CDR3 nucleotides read TGTGCCAGCGGCCCTGGGCGCCCTACCTATGGCTACACCTTC.

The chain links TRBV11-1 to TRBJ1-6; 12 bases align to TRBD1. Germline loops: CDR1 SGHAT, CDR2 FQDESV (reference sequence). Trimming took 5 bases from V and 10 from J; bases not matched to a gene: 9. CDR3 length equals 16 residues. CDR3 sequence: CASSPRDRGRKSPLHF. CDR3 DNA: TGTGCCAGCAGCCCCCGGGACAGGGGGCGAAAGTCACCCCTCCACTTT.

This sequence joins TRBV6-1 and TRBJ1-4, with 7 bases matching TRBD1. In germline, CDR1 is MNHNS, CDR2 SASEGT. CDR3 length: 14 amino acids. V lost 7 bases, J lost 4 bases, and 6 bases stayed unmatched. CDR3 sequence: CASTPTGINEKLFF. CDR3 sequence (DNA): TGTGCCAGCACGCCGACAGGGATTAATGAAAAACTGTTTTTT.

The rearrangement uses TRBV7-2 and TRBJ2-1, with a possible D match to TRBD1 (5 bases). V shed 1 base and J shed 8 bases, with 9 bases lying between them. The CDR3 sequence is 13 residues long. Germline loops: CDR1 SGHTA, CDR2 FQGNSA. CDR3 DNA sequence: TGTGCCAGCAGCTTAGGGAGACAGTATGAGCAGTTCTTC. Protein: CASSLGRQYEQFF. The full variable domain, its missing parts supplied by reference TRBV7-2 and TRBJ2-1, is GAGVSQSPSNKVTEKGKDVELRCDPISGHTALYWYRQSLGQGLEFLIYFQGNSAPDKSGLPSDRFSAERTGGSVSTLTIQRTQQEDSAVYLCASSLGRQYEQFFGPGTRLTVL.

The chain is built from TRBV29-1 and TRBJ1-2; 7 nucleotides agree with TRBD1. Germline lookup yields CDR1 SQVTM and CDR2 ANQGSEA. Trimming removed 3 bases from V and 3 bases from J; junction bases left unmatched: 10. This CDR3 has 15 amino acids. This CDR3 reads CSVDPTGQGDYGYTF. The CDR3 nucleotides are TGCAGCGTTGACCCGACAGGCCAGGGGGACTATGGCTACACCTTC.

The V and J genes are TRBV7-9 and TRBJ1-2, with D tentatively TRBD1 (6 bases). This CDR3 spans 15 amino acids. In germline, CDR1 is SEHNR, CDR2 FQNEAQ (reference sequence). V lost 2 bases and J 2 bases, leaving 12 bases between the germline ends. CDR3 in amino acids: CASSLKGGENYGYTF. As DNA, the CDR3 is TGTGCCAGCAGCTTAAAAGGGGGAGAAAACTATGGCTACACCTTC.

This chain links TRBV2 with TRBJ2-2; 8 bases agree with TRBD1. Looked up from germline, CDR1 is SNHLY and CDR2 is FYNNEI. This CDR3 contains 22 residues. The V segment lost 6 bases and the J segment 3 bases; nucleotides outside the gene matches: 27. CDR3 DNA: TGTGCCAGCAGACATAATGCCGTGAAATTGCAACAGGGGGTTCTTGACACCGGGGAGCTGTTTTTT. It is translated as CASRHNAVKLQQGVLDTGELFF.

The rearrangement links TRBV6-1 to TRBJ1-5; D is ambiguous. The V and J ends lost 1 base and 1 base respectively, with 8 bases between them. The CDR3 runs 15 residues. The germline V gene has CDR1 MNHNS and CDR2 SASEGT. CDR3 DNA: TGTGCCAGCAGTGAAGTTGGGCAGAGCAATCAGCCCCAGCATTTT. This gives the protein CASSEVGQSNQPQHF.

DNA of the CDR3: TGTGCCAGCAGCCAAGAGGACAGGGTTTGGTATGGCTACACCTTC. As protein: CASSQEDRVWYGYTF. The J gene is TRBJ1-2, the V gene TRBV4-2; 8 bases align to TRBD1. The ends lost 0 bases at V and 5 bases at J; junction bases unmatched: 5. This CDR3 comprises 15 residues. Germline V lookup: CDR1 LGHNA, CDR2 YNFKEQ.

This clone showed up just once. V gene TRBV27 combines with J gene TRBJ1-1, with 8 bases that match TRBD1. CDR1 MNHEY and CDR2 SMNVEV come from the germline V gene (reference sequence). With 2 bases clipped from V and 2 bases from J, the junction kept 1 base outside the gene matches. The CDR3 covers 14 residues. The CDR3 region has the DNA TGTGCCAGCAGTTTAACAGGGGGAAACACTGAAGCTTTCTTT. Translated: CASSLTGGNTEAFF.

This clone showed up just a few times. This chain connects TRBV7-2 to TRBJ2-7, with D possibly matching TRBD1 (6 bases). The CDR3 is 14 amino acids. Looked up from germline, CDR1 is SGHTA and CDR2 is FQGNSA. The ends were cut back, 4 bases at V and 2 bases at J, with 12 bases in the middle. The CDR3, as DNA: TGTGCCAGCAGCTCGGGACAACCTCCCTACGAGCAGTACTTC. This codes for CASSSGQPPYEQYF.

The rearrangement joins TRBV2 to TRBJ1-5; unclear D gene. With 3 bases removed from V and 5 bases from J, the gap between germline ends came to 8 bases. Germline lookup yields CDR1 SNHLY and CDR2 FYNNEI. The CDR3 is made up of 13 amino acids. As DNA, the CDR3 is TGTGCCAGCAGTGACGAGGTCCATCAGCCCCAGCATTTT. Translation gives CASSDEVHQPQHF.

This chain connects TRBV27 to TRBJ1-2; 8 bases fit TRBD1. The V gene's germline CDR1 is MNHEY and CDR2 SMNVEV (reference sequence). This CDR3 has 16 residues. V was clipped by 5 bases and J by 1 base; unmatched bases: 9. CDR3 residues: CASSPTTGGSNYGYTF. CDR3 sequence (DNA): TGTGCCAGCAGTCCAACCACAGGGGGTAGTAACTATGGCTACACCTTC.

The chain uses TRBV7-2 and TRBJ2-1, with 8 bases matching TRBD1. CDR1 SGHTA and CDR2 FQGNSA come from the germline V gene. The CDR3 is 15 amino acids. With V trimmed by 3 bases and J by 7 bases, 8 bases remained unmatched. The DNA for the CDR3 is TGTGCCAGCAGCTTTGCCCAGGGGGCCAGGAATGAGCAGTTCTTC. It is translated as CASSFAQGARNEQFF.

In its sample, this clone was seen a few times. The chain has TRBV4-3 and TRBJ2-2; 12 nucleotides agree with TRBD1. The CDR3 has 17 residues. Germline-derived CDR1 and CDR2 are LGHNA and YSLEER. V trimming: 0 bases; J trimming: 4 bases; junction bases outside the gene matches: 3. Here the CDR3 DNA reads TGCGCCAGCAGCCAAGAACCGGGACAGGGGGCCACCGGGGAGCTGTTTTTT. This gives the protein CASSQEPGQGATGELFF.

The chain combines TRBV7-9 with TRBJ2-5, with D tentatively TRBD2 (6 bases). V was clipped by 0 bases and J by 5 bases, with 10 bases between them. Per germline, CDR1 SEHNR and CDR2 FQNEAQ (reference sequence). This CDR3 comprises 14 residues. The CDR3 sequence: CASSLAGAGETQYF. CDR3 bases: TGTGCCAGCAGCTTAGCCGGGGCGGGGGAGACCCAGTACTTC.